This T cell receptor beta chain was sequenced during a study of blood T cell repertoires in COVID-19. Trimming cost V 7 bases and J 4 bases, with 14 bases left between them. CDR1 SNHLY and CDR2 FYNNEI come from the germline V gene. The CDR3 is 15 amino acids. This table comes from immunoSEQ multiplex PCR, and its TCRdb copy is limited to in-frame clones, with some not included. This repertoire shows under 120,000 clones, approximately 79% found once; its top ten account for under 25%. Material for sequencing was peripheral blood. The clonotype comes from a man in his 70s with active or convalescent COVID-19. J is TRBJ2-6 and V is TRBV2; TRBD2 might be the D (5 bases). CDR3 residues: CASTLGRSGANVLTF. CDR3 nucleotide sequence: TGTGCCAGCACTCTTGGGAGATCCGGGGCCAACGTCCTGACTTTC.